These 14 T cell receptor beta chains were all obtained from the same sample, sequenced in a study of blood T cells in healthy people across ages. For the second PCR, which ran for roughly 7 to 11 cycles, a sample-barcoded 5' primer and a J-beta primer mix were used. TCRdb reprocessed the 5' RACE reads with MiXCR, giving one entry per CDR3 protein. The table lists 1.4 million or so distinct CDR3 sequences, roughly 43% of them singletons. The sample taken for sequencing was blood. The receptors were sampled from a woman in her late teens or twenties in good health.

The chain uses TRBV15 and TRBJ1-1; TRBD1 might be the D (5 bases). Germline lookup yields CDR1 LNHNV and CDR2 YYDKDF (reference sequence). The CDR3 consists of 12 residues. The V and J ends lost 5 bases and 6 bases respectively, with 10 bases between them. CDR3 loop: CATSERGAEAFF. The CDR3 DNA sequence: TGTGCCACCAGCGAGAGGGGTGCTGAAGCTTTCTTT. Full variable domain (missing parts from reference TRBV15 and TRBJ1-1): DAMVIQNPRYQVTQFGKPVTLSCSQTLNHNVMYWYQQKSSQAPKLLFHYYDKDFNNEADTPDNFQSRRPNTSFCFLDIRSPGLGDTAMYLCATSERGAEAFFGQGTRLTVV.

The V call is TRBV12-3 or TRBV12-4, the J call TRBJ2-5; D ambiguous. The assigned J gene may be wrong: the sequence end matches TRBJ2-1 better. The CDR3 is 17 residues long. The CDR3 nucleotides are TGTGCCAGCAGTTTAGTGAACCCCTACTTGCCCGGAGAGACCCAGTTCTTC. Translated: CASSLVNPYLPGETQFF.

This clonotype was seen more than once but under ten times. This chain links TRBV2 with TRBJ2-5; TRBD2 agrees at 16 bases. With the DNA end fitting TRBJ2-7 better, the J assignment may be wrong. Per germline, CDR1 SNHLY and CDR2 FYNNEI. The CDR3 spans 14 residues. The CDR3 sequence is CATGLAGGQIEQYF. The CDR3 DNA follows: TGTGCCACGGGACTAGCGGGGGGGCAAATCGAGCAGTACTTC.

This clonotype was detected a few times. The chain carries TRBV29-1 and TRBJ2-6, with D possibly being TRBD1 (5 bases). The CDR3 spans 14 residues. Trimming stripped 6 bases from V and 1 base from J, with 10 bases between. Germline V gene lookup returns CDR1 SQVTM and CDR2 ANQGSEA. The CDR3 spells CSVGPGSGANVLTF. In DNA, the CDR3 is TGCAGCGTAGGCCCAGGGTCTGGGGCCAACGTCCTGACTTTC.

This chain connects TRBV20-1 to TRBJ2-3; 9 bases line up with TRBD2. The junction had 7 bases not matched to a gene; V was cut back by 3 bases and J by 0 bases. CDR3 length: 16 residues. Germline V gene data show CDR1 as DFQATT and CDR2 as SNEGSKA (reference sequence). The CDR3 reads CSASTAGGKSTDTQYF. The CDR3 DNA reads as TGCAGTGCTAGTACTGCGGGGGGGAAAAGCACAGATACGCAGTATTTT.

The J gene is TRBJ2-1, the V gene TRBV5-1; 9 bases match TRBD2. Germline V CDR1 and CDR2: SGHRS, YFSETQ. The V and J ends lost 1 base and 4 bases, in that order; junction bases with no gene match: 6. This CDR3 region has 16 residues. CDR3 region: CASSLNVAGGYNEQFF. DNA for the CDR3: TGCGCCAGCAGCTTGAATGTCGCGGGGGGGTACAATGAGCAGTTCTTC.

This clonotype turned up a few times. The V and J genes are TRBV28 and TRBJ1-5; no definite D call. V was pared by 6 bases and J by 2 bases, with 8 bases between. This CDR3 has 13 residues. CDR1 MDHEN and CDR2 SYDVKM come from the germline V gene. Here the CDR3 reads CASRSSGNQPQHF. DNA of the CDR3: TGTGCCAGCAGGTCCTCGGGCAATCAGCCCCAGCATTTT.

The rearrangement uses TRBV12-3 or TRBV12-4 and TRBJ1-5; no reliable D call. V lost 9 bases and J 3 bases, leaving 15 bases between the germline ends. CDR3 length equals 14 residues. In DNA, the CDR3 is TGTGCCAGTACCCAAGGGCAGTTCAATCAGCCCCAGCATTTT. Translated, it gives CASTQGQFNQPQHF.

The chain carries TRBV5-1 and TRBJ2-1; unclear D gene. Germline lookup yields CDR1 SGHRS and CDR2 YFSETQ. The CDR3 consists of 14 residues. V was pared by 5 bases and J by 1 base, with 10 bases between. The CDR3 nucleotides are TGCGCCAGCAGATCCCAAGTATCCTACAATGAGCAGTTCTTC. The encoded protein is CASRSQVSYNEQFF.

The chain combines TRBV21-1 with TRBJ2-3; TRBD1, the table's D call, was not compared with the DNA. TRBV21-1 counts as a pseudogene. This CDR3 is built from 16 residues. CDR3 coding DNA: TGTGCCAGCAGCAAAGGGTCCCTAGATTGCACAGATACGCAGTATTTT. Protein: CASSKGSLDCTDTQYF.

The DNA of the CDR3 is TGTGCCAGCATCCCGACTGGGAACTCTGGGGCCAACGTCCTGACTTTC. Protein product: CASIPTGNSGANVLTF. This rearrangement joins TRBV12-3 or TRBV12-4 to TRBJ2-6; D not certain. The CDR3 runs to 16 residues. The V and J ends lost 7 bases and 0 bases respectively, with 13 bases between them.

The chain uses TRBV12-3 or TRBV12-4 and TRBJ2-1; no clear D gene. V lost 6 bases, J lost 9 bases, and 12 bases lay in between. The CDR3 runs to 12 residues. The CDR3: CASRGWVPEQFF. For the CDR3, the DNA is TGTGCCAGCAGGGGGTGGGTCCCTGAGCAGTTCTTC.

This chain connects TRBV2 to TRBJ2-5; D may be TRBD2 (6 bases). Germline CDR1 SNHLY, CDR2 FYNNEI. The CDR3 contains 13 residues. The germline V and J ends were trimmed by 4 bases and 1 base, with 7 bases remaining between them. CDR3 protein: CASSGTTQETQYF. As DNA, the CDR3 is TGTGCCAGCAGTGGGACTACCCAAGAGACCCAGTACTTC.

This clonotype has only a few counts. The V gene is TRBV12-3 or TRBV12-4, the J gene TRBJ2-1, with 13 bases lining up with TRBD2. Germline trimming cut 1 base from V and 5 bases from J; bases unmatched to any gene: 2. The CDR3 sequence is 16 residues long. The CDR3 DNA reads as TGTGCCAGCAGTTTAGTACTAGCGGGGGGGCACAATGAGCAGTTCTTC. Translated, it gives CASSLVLAGGHNEQFF.